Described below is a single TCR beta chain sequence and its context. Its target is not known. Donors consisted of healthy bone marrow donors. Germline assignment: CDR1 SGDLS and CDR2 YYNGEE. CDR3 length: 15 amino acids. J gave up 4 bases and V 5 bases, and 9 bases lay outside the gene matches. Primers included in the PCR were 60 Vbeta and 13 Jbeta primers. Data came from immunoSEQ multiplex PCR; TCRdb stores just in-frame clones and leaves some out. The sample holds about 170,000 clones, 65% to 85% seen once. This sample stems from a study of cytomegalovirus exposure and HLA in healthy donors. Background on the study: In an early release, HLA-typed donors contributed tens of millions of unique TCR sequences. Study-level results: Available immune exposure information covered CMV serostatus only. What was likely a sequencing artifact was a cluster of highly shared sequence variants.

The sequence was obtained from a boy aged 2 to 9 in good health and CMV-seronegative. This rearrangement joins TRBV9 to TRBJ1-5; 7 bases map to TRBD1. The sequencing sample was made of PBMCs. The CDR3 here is CASSLGRDSNQPQHF. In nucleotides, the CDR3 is TGTGCCAGCAGTCTAGGCCGGGACAGTAATCAGCCCCAGCATTTT.